This T cell receptor beta chain was identified during a study of blood T cells in healthy people across ages. A J-beta primer mix and a sample-barcoded 5' primer were used in a second PCR of roughly 7 to 12 cycles. In TCRdb, the 5' RACE reads were re-called with MiXCR into one record per CDR3 protein. Among roughly 2 million distinct CDR3 sequences listed, just under 50% were seen once. The clonotype originates from a woman in her thirties or forties in good health. The specimen was blood.

In DNA, the CDR3 is TGCGCCAGCAGCTGGGGGTTGGATGGTCGGGGGCGCCCAGATACGCAGTATTTT. This gives the protein CASSWGLDGRGRPDTQYF. This chain uses TRBV5-1 with TRBJ2-3; either TRBD1 or TRBD2 may supply D (6 bases each). The CDR3 is made up of 18 amino acids. Germline loops: CDR1 SGHRS, CDR2 YFSETQ. The V end lost 3 bases, the J end lost 4 bases, and 24 bases lay between the germline ends. Supplemented by reference TRBV5-1 and TRBJ2-3, the full variable domain reads KAGVTQTPRYLIKTRGQQVTLSCSPISGHRSVSWYQQTPGQGLQFLFEYFSETQRNKGNFPGRFSGRQFSNSRSEMNVSTLELGDSALYLCASSWGLDGRGRPDTQYFGPGTRLTVL.